This T cell receptor beta chain was identified in a study of T-cell reconstitution after alpha-beta-depleted transplantation in children. Preparation of the TCRbeta library involved a method that used unique molecular identifiers. TCRdb ran MiXCR on the PCR reads and lists one entry per CDR3 protein. The sample contains 150,000 to 200,000 distinct CDR3 sequences, around 10% of which appear only once. The CDR3 has 9 residues. V lost 3 bases to trimming and J lost 6 bases, with 0 bases between them. CDR1 SQVTM and CDR2 ANQGSEA come from the germline V gene. Ten or more counts support this clonotype. The rearrangement joins TRBV29-1 to TRBJ2-1, with D uncertain. The sample was PBMCs, taken before TCRalphabeta/CD19-depleted stem cell transplant. This TCR came from a boy aged 2 to 10 with acute myeloid leukemia, due to receive a stem cell transplant. The CDR3 sequence: CSVDNEQFF. The CDR3 DNA sequence: TGCAGCGTTGACAATGAGCAGTTCTTC.